Following are 22 T cell receptor beta chains from one sample sequenced in a study of T cells in Graves' hyperthyroidism and ophthalmopathy. Researchers amplified the TCR beta CDR3 regions from RNA transcripts. HTBI primers were the set used in a first-round RT-PCR of the TCR CDR3. Each CDR3 protein gets one entry after TCRdb re-called the multiplex PCR reads with MiXCR. The sample lists about 720,000 distinct CDR3 sequences; approximately 19% were seen once. The specimen sequenced was blood. The receptors shown here come from a woman aged 45 to 65 with Graves' hyperthyroidism that later progressed to Graves' ophthalmopathy.

The V call is TRBV7-9, the J call TRBJ2-1, with TRBD1 matching 7 bases. V shed 0 bases, J shed 4 bases, and the junction held 6 bases outside the gene matches. Germline V gene data show CDR1 as SEHNR and CDR2 as FQNEAQ (reference sequence). This CDR3 contains 16 residues. Here the CDR3 reads CASSLAKGAGYNEQFF. The CDR3 nucleotides are TGTGCCAGCAGCTTAGCAAAGGGGGCAGGTTACAATGAGCAGTTCTTC. Filled out from reference TRBV7-9 and TRBJ2-1, the complete variable domain reads DTGVSQNPRHKITKRGQNVTFRCDPISEHNRLYWYRQTLGQGPEFLTYFQNEAQLEKSRLLSDRFSAERPKGSFSTLEIQRTEQGDSAMYLCASSLAKGAGYNEQFFGPGTRLTVL.

There are many counts of this clonotype. The rearrangement uses TRBV6-1 and TRBJ1-5, with D possibly matching TRBD1 (6 bases). There are 17 residues in the CDR3. V was pared by 6 bases and J by 0 bases, with 18 bases between. CDR1 is MNHNS, CDR2 SASEGT, per germline. The CDR3 protein is CASSDFGQIYSNQPQHF. CDR3 coding DNA: TGTGCCAGCAGCGACTTCGGACAGATATATAGCAATCAGCCCCAGCATTTT.

This clonotype was recorded at least ten times. The V call is TRBV12-3 or TRBV12-4, the J call TRBJ1-1; D gene ambiguous. The CDR3 covers 15 residues. The V end lost 7 bases, the J end lost 4 bases, and 19 bases lay between the germline ends. DNA of the CDR3: TGTGCCAGCAACGAAGAGGGTAAAAGGGTCACTGAAGCTTTCTTT. It yields the protein CASNEEGKRVTEAFF.

The CDR3 protein is CASSQSEPNYGYTF. In DNA, the CDR3 is TGTGCCAGCAGCCAGAGTGAGCCAAACTATGGCTACACCTTC. This sequence joins TRBV4-2 and TRBJ1-2; D gene uncertain. This CDR3 contains 14 residues. Trimming took off 3 bases at V and 2 bases at J, with 10 bases between the two ends. Germline V gene sequence: CDR1 LGHNA, CDR2 YNFKEQ.

This clonotype was counted a few times. This may arise from a read error, as a much more abundant clone is one base away. This rearrangement joins TRBV11-2 to TRBJ1-5; no definite D call. Germline-derived CDR1 and CDR2 are SGHAT and FQNNGV. The CDR3 covers 13 residues. Written as DNA, the CDR3 is TGTACCAGCAGCGAGACACGGAATCAGCCCCAGCATTTT. Its translation: CTSSETRNQPQHF.

This clonotype appeared a few times. At one boundary the junction diverges from the germline segment, which might be a read error. The genes are TRBV29-1 and TRBJ2-5; either TRBD1 or TRBD2 may supply D (5 bases each). CDR3 size: 12 residues. CDR1 is SQVTM and CDR2 is ANQGSEA in the germline V gene. The CDR3 loop reads CSVEGYQETQYF. The CDR3 nucleotides read TGCAGTGTTGAGGGGTACCAAGAGACCCAGTACTTC. The variable domain in full, completed from reference TRBV29-1 and TRBJ2-5, reads SAVISQKPSRDICQRGTSLTIQCQVDSQVTMMFWYRQQPGQSLTLIATANQGSEATYESGFVIDKFPISRPNLTFSTLTVSNMSPEDSSIYLCSVEGYQETQYFGPGTRLLVL.

This clonotype was seen at least ten times. The CDR3 reads CAWIPSLAGGTYNEQFF. Here the CDR3 DNA reads TGTGCCTGGATTCCCTCCCTAGCGGGGGGAACCTACAATGAGCAGTTCTTC. V and J are TRBV30 and TRBJ2-1; TRBD2 agrees at 11 bases. V trimming: 4 bases; J trimming: 2 bases; junction bases outside the gene matches: 10. The CDR3 extends over 17 amino acids. Per germline, CDR1 GTSNPN and CDR2 SVGIG (reference sequence).

In its sample, this clonotype was seen a few times. The genes are TRBV10-3 and TRBJ2-3; a possible D gene is TRBD2 (6 bases). Trimming took 4 bases from V and 9 from J, leaving 20 bases between them. CDR1 is ENHRY, CDR2 SYGVKD, per germline. This CDR3 region has 15 residues. The CDR3 DNA sequence: TGTGCCATCAGTGGTCGGGGGACGATTTCTGGCACGCAGTATTTT. This encodes CAISGRGTISGTQYF.

The chain is built from TRBV9 and TRBJ2-1; 7 nucleotides line up with TRBD1. V gave up 0 bases and J gave up 3 bases; unmatched junction bases: 9. The CDR3 extends over 17 amino acids. From germline, CDR1 is SGDLS and CDR2 YYNGEE. For the CDR3, the DNA is TGTGCCAGCAGCGTAGCTTTGGGGGCAGGGGGCTACAATGAGCAGTTCTTC. This encodes CASSVALGAGGYNEQFF. The whole variable domain, filled in from reference TRBV9 and TRBJ2-1, reads DSGVTQTPKHLITATGQRVTLRCSPRSGDLSVYWYQQSLDQGLQFLIQYYNGEERAKGNILERFSAQQFPDLHSELNLSSLELGDSALYFCASSVALGAGGYNEQFFGPGTRLTVL.

This clonotype was counted many times. The CDR3 DNA is TGTGCCAGCAGTTCCCTGGAGGAATTCAACACTGAAGCTTTCTTT. It encodes CASSSLEEFNTEAFF. This chain uses TRBV12-3 or TRBV12-4 with TRBJ1-1, with D unresolved. CDR3 length: 15 amino acids. The V and J ends lost 4 bases and 2 bases respectively, with 14 bases between them.

Of note for this clonotype: This could be a read error, since a much larger clone is one nucleotide away. The chain uses TRBV2 and TRBJ2-2, with D perhaps being TRBD1 or TRBD2 (6 bases each). Per germline, CDR1 SNHLY and CDR2 FYNNEI. The CDR3 runs to 13 residues. DNA for the CDR3: TGTGCCAGCAATTCCGGGGGCACCGGGGAGCTGTCTTTT. It yields the protein CASNSGGTGELSF.

This clonotype has ten or more counts. The chain couples TRBV3-1 to TRBJ2-1, with D possibly being TRBD2 (6 bases). The V gene lost 4 bases and the J gene lost 8 bases, with 12 bases spanning the gap. The germline CDR1 and CDR2 sequences are LGHDT and YNNKEL (reference sequence). This CDR3 has 13 residues. The CDR3 loop is CASSPPGGDEQFF. In DNA, the CDR3 is TGTGCCAGCAGCCCCCCGGGCGGGGATGAGCAGTTCTTC.

This clonotype has only a few counts. The rearrangement uses TRBV19 and TRBJ1-1; D remains ambiguous. Trimming cost V 2 bases and J 3 bases, with 7 bases left between them. Looked up from germline, CDR1 is LNHDA and CDR2 is SQIVND (reference sequence). CDR3 length: 13 residues. The CDR3 is CASSITADTEAFF. CDR3 bases: TGTGCCAGTAGTATAACGGCGGACACTGAAGCTTTCTTT. Based on the CDR3 plus reference TRBV19 and TRBJ1-1, the full variable domain is DGGITQSPKYLFRKEGQNVTLSCEQNLNHDAMYWYRQDPGQGLRLIYYSQIVNDFQKGDIAEGYSVSREKKESFPLTVTSAQKNPTAFYLCASSITADTEAFFGQGTRLTVV.

The rearrangement uses TRBV4-2 and TRBJ1-1; 7 nucleotides line up with TRBD1. The CDR3 has 16 amino acids. Unmatched junction bases numbered 5, after V lost 1 base and J lost 0 bases. The V gene's germline CDR1 is LGHNA and CDR2 YNFKEQ. CDR3 sequence: CASSQGGGRMNTEAFF. The DNA of the CDR3 is TGTGCCAGCAGCCAAGGAGGGGGCAGAATGAACACTGAAGCTTTCTTT.

The chain links TRBV10-3 to TRBJ2-5; D ambiguous. This CDR3 is built from 13 residues. The V gene's germline CDR1 is ENHRY and CDR2 SYGVKD. V dropped 3 bases and J dropped 2 bases, with 7 bases sitting between them. CDR3 residues: CAISEVQQETQYF. The CDR3 nucleotides are TGTGCCATCAGTGAAGTGCAGCAAGAGACCCAGTACTTC.

V and J are TRBV15 and TRBJ1-1; 8 nucleotides line up with TRBD1. Germline-derived CDR1 and CDR2 are LNHNV and YYDKDF (reference sequence). V shed 9 bases and J 4 bases; nucleotides not matched to a gene: 13. This CDR3 region has 15 residues. Here the CDR3 DNA reads TGTGCCACTCGAAGGACAGGGCCCTCCCTCACTGAAGCTTTCTTT. It is translated as CATRRTGPSLTEAFF.

V and J are TRBV5-1 and TRBJ1-2; D is unresolved. The germline V and J ends were trimmed by 2 bases and 7 bases, with 12 bases remaining between them. The CDR3 contains 13 residues. CDR1 SGHRS and CDR2 YFSETQ come from the germline V gene. The CDR3 DNA follows: TGCGCCAGCAGCTTAGCGGATGGATCTGGCTACACCTTC. Translating gives CASSLADGSGYTF.

The J gene is TRBJ2-2, the V gene TRBV18; D is uncertain. Deletions cut 0 bases from V and 1 base from J, with 6 bases between. The length of the CDR3 is 15 residues. Germline CDR1 is KGHSH and CDR2 is LQKENI. CDR3 loop: CASSPPWGNTGELFF. The CDR3, as DNA: TGTGCCAGCTCACCACCGTGGGGGAACACCGGGGAGCTGTTTTTT.

Regarding this clonotype: Lacking the conserved final phenylalanine or tryptophan, this CDR3 likely reflects a read error. The chain is built from TRBV29-1 and TRBJ1-6; D is unresolved. The CDR3 totals 20 residues. The germline gives CDR1 SQVTM, CDR2 ANQGSEA. With 2 bases removed from V and 3 bases from J, the gap between germline ends came to 26 bases. The DNA of the CDR3 is TGCAGCGTTGAACCGTCCTGGGTCCCTACCAGCCCTAACTATAATTCACCCCTCCACTCT. It yields the protein CSVEPSWVPTSPNYNSPLHS.

In nucleotides, the CDR3 is TGTGCCATCAGTGTTGGGGGGGGGGCCTACAATGAGCAGTTCTTC. Its translation: CAISVGGGAYNEQFF. The chain carries TRBV10-3 and TRBJ2-1; 7 nucleotides align to TRBD2. Germline V CDR1 and CDR2: ENHRY, SYGVKD. V shed 4 bases, J shed 2 bases, and the junction held 5 bases outside the gene matches. CDR3 size: 15 residues.

In this sample, this clonotype turned up a few times. This rearrangement joins TRBV7-9 to TRBJ1-2; 9 positions match TRBD1. The CDR3 sequence is 13 residues long. The V and J ends lost 7 bases and 5 bases, in that order; junction bases with no gene match: 5. The V gene's germline CDR1 is SEHNR and CDR2 FQNEAQ (reference sequence). The CDR3, as DNA: TGTGCCAGCATCCAACAGGGGGCTTATGGCTACACCTTC. This translates into CASIQQGAYGYTF.

The V gene is TRBV11-2, the J gene TRBJ2-7; TRBD2 matches at 11 bases. The V and J ends lost 4 bases and 5 bases, in that order; junction bases with no gene match: 7. CDR3 length: 15 residues. Germline V gene sequence: CDR1 SGHAT, CDR2 FQNNGV. CDR3 loop: CASSSTLAGGDEQYF. As DNA, the CDR3 is TGTGCCAGCAGCTCCACCCTAGCGGGAGGCGACGAGCAGTACTTC.